Following are 23 T cell receptor beta chains from one sample sequenced in a study of TIL therapy for anti-PD-1-resistant metastatic lung cancer. This was the immunoSEQ v3 assay. Generated by immunoSEQ multiplex PCR, the TCRdb table keeps only in-frame clones and is missing some. Altogether tens of thousands of clones are present, roughly 85% being singletons, with the ten largest covering about 5%. Described time point: pre-treatment sample, taken before nivolumab and TIL therapy. The specimen comprised blood, sampled at baseline. Receptors originate from a person between 25 and 80 years old with non-small cell lung cancer.

V usage is TRBV18 and J usage is TRBJ2-5, with D possibly TRBD2 on 6 matching bases. V was shortened by 1 base and J by 3 bases, with 9 bases between the two germline ends. CDR3 length: 14 residues. Germline CDR1 reads KGHSH; CDR2 reads LQKENI. CDR3 region: CASSPLGGEETQYF. CDR3 DNA: TGTGCCAGCTCACCACTGGGCGGGGAAGAGACCCAGTACTTC. Together with reference TRBV18 and TRBJ2-5, the CDR3 gives the full variable domain: NAGVMQNPRHLVRRRGQEARLRCSPMKGHSHVYWYRQLPEEGLKFMVYLQKENIIDESGMPKERFSAEFPKEGPSILRIQQVVRGDSAAYFCASSPLGGEETQYFGPGTRLLVL.

V is TRBV9 and J is TRBJ2-2; D may be TRBD2 (9 bases). CDR1 is SGDLS, CDR2 YYNGEE, per germline. Trimming took 0 bases from V and 1 from J, leaving 22 bases between them. The CDR3 consists of 20 residues. This CDR3 reads CASSVEVRGRLAVNTGELFF. CDR3 nucleotide sequence: TGTGCCAGCAGCGTAGAAGTCAGGGGGCGACTAGCGGTGAACACCGGGGAGCTGTTTTTT.

This chain links TRBV28 with TRBJ2-7, with 7 bases matching TRBD1. Germline loops: CDR1 MDHEN, CDR2 SYDVKM. J gave up 4 bases and V 6 bases, and 9 bases lay outside the gene matches. The CDR3 totals 14 residues. CDR3 region: CASSPVGGGYEQYF. CDR3 DNA sequence: TGTGCCAGCAGCCCCGTAGGGGGCGGGTACGAGCAGTACTTC.

V is TRBV27 and J is TRBJ2-7, with D tentatively TRBD2 (6 bases). The CDR3 consists of 15 residues. Deletions cut 4 bases from V and 0 bases from J, with 13 bases between. The germline V gene has CDR1 MNHEY and CDR2 SMNVEV (reference sequence). CDR3 sequence (DNA): TGTGCCAGCAGTTCTGCCGGGACTGACTCCTACGAGCAGTACTTC. Amino acid sequence: CASSSAGTDSYEQYF.

The J gene is TRBJ1-2, the V gene TRBV10-3, with TRBD1 matching 9 bases. This CDR3 contains 13 residues. V was clipped by 5 bases and J by 7 bases; unmatched bases: 5. Germline-derived CDR1 and CDR2 are ENHRY and SYGVKD. The CDR3 protein is CAISLQGAAGYTF. In DNA form, the CDR3 reads TGTGCCATCAGTTTACAGGGGGCGGCTGGCTACACCTTC.

The chain recombines TRBV6-5 with TRBJ2-2, with 7 positions matching TRBD1. CDR1 MNHEY and CDR2 SVGAGI come from the germline V gene. CDR3 size: 13 residues. V lost 5 bases and J lost 4; bases outside the gene matches: 1. CDR3 sequence reads: CASSPGGTGELFF. CDR3 nucleotides: TGTGCCAGCAGTCCAGGGGGCACCGGGGAGCTGTTTTTT.

J is TRBJ2-2 and V is TRBV6-2 or TRBV6-3; no firm D call. In germline, CDR1 is MNHEY, CDR2 SVGEGT. The CDR3 runs 15 residues. V was clipped by 2 bases and J by 6 bases, with 13 bases between them. CDR3 residues: CASSYNWGGAGELFF. The CDR3 bases are TGTGCCAGCAGTTACAACTGGGGTGGAGCCGGGGAGCTGTTTTTT.

This chain connects TRBV18 to TRBJ2-5; 14 positions match TRBD2. V lost 3 bases and J lost 2; bases outside the gene matches: 2. The CDR3 covers 16 residues. CDR1 KGHSH and CDR2 LQKENI come from the germline V gene. CDR3 in DNA: TGTGCCAGCTCACCCAGACTAGCGGGGGGGCAAGAGACCCAGTACTTC. Its protein product is CASSPRLAGGQETQYF.

This clone was observed a few times. CDR3 amino acids: CASTTTQGRNQPQHF. As DNA, the CDR3 is TGTGCCAGTACTACAACACAGGGACGTAATCAGCCCCAGCATTTT. The gene calls are TRBV19 and TRBJ1-5; a weak D match, TRBD1 (6 bases). This CDR3 has 15 amino acids. CDR1 LNHDA and CDR2 SQIVND come from the germline V gene (reference sequence). The germline V and J ends were trimmed by 7 bases and 4 bases, with 17 bases remaining between them. Full variable domain (outside the CDR3, taken from reference TRBV19 and TRBJ1-5): DGGITQSPKYLFRKEGQNVTLSCEQNLNHDAMYWYRQDPGQGLRLIYYSQIVNDFQKGDIAEGYSVSREKKESFPLTVTSAQKNPTAFYLCASTTTQGRNQPQHFGDGTRLSIL.

The gene calls are TRBV18 and TRBJ2-5, with D maybe TRBD2 (6 bases). V lost 0 bases and J 5 bases, leaving 13 bases between the germline ends. The CDR3 extends over 15 amino acids. Germline CDR1 reads KGHSH; CDR2 reads LQKENI. The CDR3 sequence is CASSPPGGALETQYF. In nucleotides, the CDR3 is TGTGCCAGCTCACCACCGGGAGGCGCTTTGGAGACCCAGTACTTC.

The rearrangement uses TRBV9 and TRBJ2-7; the match to TRBD1 covers 9 bases. V was pared by 2 bases and J by 2 bases, with 5 bases of the junction left unmatched. This CDR3 has 15 amino acids. Germline loops: CDR1 SGDLS, CDR2 YYNGEE. The CDR3 DNA reads as TGTGCCAGCAGCGTGGGGGGACAGGGAACCTACGAGCAGTACTTC. Amino acids: CASSVGGQGTYEQYF.

The rearrangement joins TRBV4-2 to TRBJ2-4, with D uncertain. The CDR3 loop spans 14 amino acids. The V gene lost 0 bases and the J gene lost 6 bases, with 9 bases spanning the gap. CDR1 LGHNA and CDR2 YNFKEQ come from the germline V gene. Here the CDR3 reads CASSQERPANIQYF. Here the CDR3 DNA reads TGTGCCAGCAGCCAAGAGCGGCCAGCAAACATTCAGTACTTC.

The rearrangement joins TRBV7-7 to TRBJ2-5; D assignment may be TRBD1 or TRBD2 (7 bases each). The CDR3 has 15 residues. Germline V gives CDR1 SSHAT, CDR2 FNYEAQ (reference sequence). Trimming pared 5 bases from V and 2 bases from J, leaving 15 bases between. CDR3 DNA: TGTGCCAGCAGCCGGACCCAGGGGGGGCAAGAGACCCAGTACTTC. Protein: CASSRTQGGQETQYF. The variable domain in full, with the rest retrieved from reference TRBV7-7 and TRBJ2-5, is GAGVSQSPRYKVTKRGQDVTLRCDPISSHATLYWYQQALGQGPEFLTYFNYEAQPDKSGLPSDRFSAERPEGSISTLTIQRTEQRDSAMYRCASSRTQGGQETQYFGPGTRLLVL.

V usage is TRBV7-8 and J usage is TRBJ2-3; the D is unclear. The CDR3 length is 18 residues. Between the trimmed V and J ends, which lost 5 bases and 1 base, there was a span of 22 bases. Germline V gene sequence: CDR1 SGHVS, CDR2 FQNEAQ. CDR3 in amino acids: CASSLRGAPTKGTDTQYF. In DNA, the CDR3 is TGTGCCAGCAGCCTCCGAGGAGCTCCCACGAAAGGCACAGATACGCAGTATTTT.

The V call is TRBV28, the J call TRBJ2-7; weak D call: TRBD1 (6 bases). V lost 6 bases to trimming and J lost 2 bases, with 14 bases between them. Germline assignment: CDR1 MDHEN and CDR2 SYDVKM. The CDR3 consists of 14 residues. The CDR3 sequence is CASSPGQQTYEQYF. CDR3 sequence (DNA): TGTGCCAGCAGCCCAGGACAGCAGACCTACGAGCAGTACTTC.

The rearrangement links TRBV18 to TRBJ1-3; TRBD1 might be the D (6 bases). The CDR3 contains 16 residues. Trimming stripped 2 bases from V and 0 bases from J, with 11 bases between. The germline V gene encodes CDR1 KGHSH and CDR2 LQKENI. CDR3 sequence reads: CASSPSTGFSGNTIYF. The CDR3 DNA follows: TGTGCCAGCTCACCATCCACAGGGTTCTCTGGAAACACCATATATTTT. The full variable domain, completed using reference TRBV18 and TRBJ1-3, is NAGVMQNPRHLVRRRGQEARLRCSPMKGHSHVYWYRQLPEEGLKFMVYLQKENIIDESGMPKERFSAEFPKEGPSILRIQQVVRGDSAAYFCASSPSTGFSGNTIYFGEGSWLTVV.

This chain uses TRBV24-1 with TRBJ1-4; 7 positions agree with TRBD1. The germline V gene encodes CDR1 KGHDR and CDR2 SFDVKD. There are 17 residues in the CDR3. Losses at the gene ends were 2 bases for V and 3 bases for J; bases not matched to a gene: 8. CDR3 region: CATSDSSRGMANEKLFF. The DNA of the CDR3 is TGTGCCACCAGTGATTCTTCCAGGGGGATGGCTAATGAAAAACTGTTTTTT.

V and J are TRBV7-9 and TRBJ2-1; D assignment may be TRBD1 or TRBD2 (5 bases each). V was shortened by 3 bases and J by 6 bases, with 12 bases between the two germline ends. The V gene's germline CDR1 is SEHNR and CDR2 FQNEAQ (reference sequence). This CDR3 has 14 amino acids. The CDR3 is CASSFSGTPNEQFF. Here the CDR3 DNA reads TGTGCCAGCAGCTTTTCCGGGACCCCCAATGAGCAGTTCTTC.

The chain is built from TRBV9 and TRBJ2-5; tentatively, D is TRBD2 (6 bases). CDR3 size: 14 residues. Germline-derived CDR1 and CDR2 are SGDLS and YYNGEE. V lost 0 bases and J 5 bases, leaving 11 bases between the germline ends. The chain's CDR3 is CASSVGPAGETQYF. CDR3 coding DNA: TGTGCCAGCAGCGTAGGGCCAGCGGGCGAGACCCAGTACTTC.

Details on this clone: Different DNA sequences within this sample yield the same CDR3. The V gene is TRBV6-5, the J gene TRBJ2-5; the match to TRBD1 covers 8 bases. This CDR3 has 14 amino acids. Germline values: CDR1 MNHEY, CDR2 SVGAGI. The V segment lost 7 bases and the J segment 5 bases; nucleotides outside the gene matches: 9. The DNA for the CDR3 is TGTGCCAGCAACGCAGGGGGCAAGGGGGAGACCCAGTACTTC. Its translation is CASNAGGKGETQYF.

The chain combines TRBV15 with TRBJ1-5; a possible D gene is TRBD1 (5 bases). Deletions cut 1 base from V and 1 base from J, with 8 bases between. Germline-derived CDR1 and CDR2 are LNHNV and YYDKDF (reference sequence). This CDR3 contains 15 residues. The CDR3: CATSRGGMSNQPQHF. CDR3 nucleotides: TGTGCCACCAGCAGAGGGGGGATGAGCAATCAGCCCCAGCATTTT.

The genes are TRBV19 and TRBJ2-5; D is possibly TRBD2 (5 bases). The germline V gene has CDR1 LNHDA and CDR2 SQIVND (reference sequence). The CDR3 totals 14 residues. Trimming took 6 bases from V and 1 from J, leaving 12 bases between them. CDR3 nucleotides: TGTGCCAGTAGCAAAGCGGTATTCCAAGAGACCCAGTACTTC. This encodes CASSKAVFQETQYF.

The chain employs TRBV19 and TRBJ2-5; 8 positions agree with TRBD1. Germline CDR1 LNHDA, CDR2 SQIVND (reference sequence). V dropped 6 bases and J dropped 2; count of bases not matched to a gene: 2. The CDR3 covers 13 residues. The CDR3 DNA is TGTGCCAGTAGCCGGGACAGGCAAGAGACCCAGTACTTC. Its protein product is CASSRDRQETQYF.